The text below deals with one T cell receptor beta chain. Its antigen is as yet unknown. This entry belongs to a study of graft-versus-host responses after intestinal transplantation. About the research overall: Each transplant was multivisceral, liver-intestinal, or isolated intestinal. Every one of the recipients received anti-thymocyte globulin induction and afterwards took tacrolimus and steroids for approximately three years. Whole-study findings and limits: Recipient-marrow GvH clones were detected, some having first appeared in ileum or blood. Elevated graft-versus-host to host-versus-graft clonal ratios in allografts were recorded for patients with graft-donor T cell macrochimerism.

Sequenced by immunoSEQ multiplex PCR; TCRdb stores in-frame clones only, minus some. The sample holds about 99,000 clones, about 90% seen once. The starting material was unstimulated CD4+ T cells sorted from spleen or lymph node cells, obtained before intestinal transplant. This TCR derives from a human donor who received an intestinal transplant.

The CDR3 DNA reads TGTGCCAGTAGTATAACAGCCAGGGTTGGGGGCTACACCTTC. The encoded protein is CASSITARVGGYTF. The chain has TRBV19 and TRBJ1-2, with a possible D match to TRBD1 (5 bases). The CDR3 loop spans 14 amino acids. Germline CDR1 and CDR2: LNHDA and SQIVND (reference sequence). The V gene lost 2 bases and the J gene lost 8 bases, with 15 bases spanning the gap.